The present T cell receptor (beta chain) was sequenced within a study of shared clonotypes between healthy human individuals. Study conclusions and caveats: A few donors showed sharing of 4.5% to 5% of naive CD4 clonotypes. Generation probabilities were higher for clonotypes shared across all four sorted-subset donors than for unshared ones.

Between the trimmed V and J ends, which lost 5 bases and 0 bases, there was a span of 10 bases. This CDR3 is 14 amino acids long. Germline CDR1 is SGHTA and CDR2 is FQGNSA. A note on this clone: Its antigen is currently unknown. Other DNA sequences of this sample code for an identical CDR3.

Generated by immunoSEQ multiplex PCR, the TCRdb table keeps only in-frame clones and is missing some. The sample holds around 2.5 million clones, roughly 93% seen once. Sequenced input: naive CD4+ T cells from PBMCs. The subset denotes: CD45RA+ positively selected. The J gene is TRBJ2-5, the V gene TRBV7-2; D might be TRBD1 (6 bases). The sequence was obtained from a young man in good health. Some clones in this sample may be carry-over from other donors' samples. This CDR3 is CASSLNRDQETQYF. The CDR3 nucleotides are TGTGCCAGCAGCCTAAACAGGGACCAAGAGACCCAGTACTTC.